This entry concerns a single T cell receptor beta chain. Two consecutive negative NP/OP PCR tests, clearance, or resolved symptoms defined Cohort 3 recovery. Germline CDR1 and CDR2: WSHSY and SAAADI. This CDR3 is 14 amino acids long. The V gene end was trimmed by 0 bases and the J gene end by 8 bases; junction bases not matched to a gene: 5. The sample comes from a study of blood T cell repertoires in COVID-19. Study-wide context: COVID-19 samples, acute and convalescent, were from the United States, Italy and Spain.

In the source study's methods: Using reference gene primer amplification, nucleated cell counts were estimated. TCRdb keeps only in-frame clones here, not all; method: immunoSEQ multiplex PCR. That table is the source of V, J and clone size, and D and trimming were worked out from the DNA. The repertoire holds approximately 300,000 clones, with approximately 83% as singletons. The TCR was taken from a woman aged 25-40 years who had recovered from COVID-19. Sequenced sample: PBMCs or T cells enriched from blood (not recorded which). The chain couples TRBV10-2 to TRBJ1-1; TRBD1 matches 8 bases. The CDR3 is CASSESSRGQEAFF. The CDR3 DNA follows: TGCGCCAGCAGTGAGTCGAGCAGGGGGCAGGAAGCTTTCTTT.